This T cell receptor beta chain is drawn from a study of OX40 agonist ivuxolimab in advanced cancers. Whole-study context: A diagnosis of hepatocellular carcinoma, melanoma, renal cell or head and neck cancer was present in dose-escalation patients. General study findings and limits: The average count of expanded clones was higher among CD8+ T cells than among CD4+.

Clones were sequenced by immunoSEQ multiplex PCR, and TCRdb holds only the in-frame ones, with some missing. In the table there are 20,000 to 25,000 clones, around 84% of which are singletons. On this clone itself: The antigen is not known.

Patients with autoimmune history or systemic immunosuppression were excluded. With 6 bases removed from V and 1 base from J, the gap between germline ends came to 13 bases. This CDR3 region has 13 residues. Germline CDR1 reads SQVTM; CDR2 reads ANQGSEA. This rearrangement joins TRBV29-1 to TRBJ2-7; no clear D. This material consisted of CD4+ or CD8+ T cells sorted from blood, taken in a trial of the OX40 agonist ivuxolimab. This clonotype was obtained from an adult with an advanced solid tumor such as melanoma, head and neck, liver or kidney cancer. For the CDR3, the DNA is TGCAGCGTAAACGGGCACGGTTCCTACGAGCAGTACTTC. Encoded protein: CSVNGHGSYEQYF.